These 17 T cell receptor beta chains were sequenced from one sample in a study of beta chain features in type 1 diabetes. Regarding the study as a whole: Within each of all four CD4+ subsets, Type 1 diabetes patients had TCRB CDR3s that were moderately but significantly shorter.

Since all of the isolated RNA was reverse transcribed, expressed TCRB transcripts were what got sequenced. The protocol was immunoSEQ multiplex PCR, while the TCRdb copy is restricted to in-frame clones and leaves out a portion. The sample has around 240,000 clones, roughly 17% seen once. Their recognized antigens are unknown. Sequencing used naive CD4+ T cells from blood. The receptor set was obtained from a man younger than 40 with type 1 diabetes.

This clone was detected only a few times. This rearrangement joins TRBV9 to TRBJ1-2, with D uncertain. The germline V gene encodes CDR1 SGDLS and CDR2 YYNGEE. Trimming removed 4 bases at V and 4 bases at J, with 14 bases between. This CDR3 region has 14 residues. CDR3 DNA: TGTGCCAGCAGCCCCACCCCCGCACGCTATGGCTACACCTTC. Its translation is CASSPTPARYGYTF.

The V call is TRBV28, the J call TRBJ2-5; possible D gene TRBD2, 6 bases. The CDR3 sequence is 15 residues long. The V end lost 4 bases, the J end lost 5 bases, and 17 bases lay between the germline ends. Per the germline V gene, CDR1 is MDHEN and CDR2 is SYDVKM. The CDR3 is CASSSPGLPPETQYF. CDR3 in DNA: TGTGCCAGCAGTTCTCCGGGACTCCCGCCGGAGACCCAGTACTTC.

This clone was seen only a few times. The rearrangement uses TRBV11-1 and TRBJ2-5; 7 bases are shared with TRBD1. V lost 4 bases, J lost 2 bases, and 7 bases stayed unmatched. This CDR3 has 15 amino acids. Germline V gene lookup returns CDR1 SGHAT and CDR2 FQDESV (reference sequence). CDR3 residues: CASSSTSGGQETQYF. CDR3 bases: TGTGCCAGCAGCTCGACCTCAGGGGGACAAGAGACCCAGTACTTC.

This clone has just a few counts. This chain joins TRBV28 and TRBJ2-6; no clear D. CDR3 length equals 15 residues. Per the germline V gene, CDR1 is MDHEN and CDR2 is SYDVKM. Trimming took 5 bases from V and 0 from J, leaving 8 bases between them. The CDR3 DNA follows: TGTGCCAGCAGTCCTACAAGCTCTGGGGCCAACGTCCTGACTTTC. This gives the protein CASSPTSSGANVLTF.

This clone appeared a few times. V gene TRBV27 combines with J gene TRBJ2-3, with TRBD2 matching 8 bases. Germline assignment: CDR1 MNHEY and CDR2 SMNVEV (reference sequence). The ends lost 4 bases at V and 8 bases at J; junction bases unmatched: 14. This CDR3 spans 16 amino acids. The CDR3 bases are TGTGCCAGCAGTTCCCCCGGGGGGGCGTATATAGTTACGCAGTATTTT. This gives the protein CASSSPGGAYIVTQYF.

V gene TRBV5-4 combines with J gene TRBJ1-4, with TRBD1 matching 7 bases. Trimming cost V 6 bases and J 3 bases; bases outside gene matches: 8. In germline, CDR1 is SGHNT, CDR2 YYREEE (reference sequence). The CDR3 contains 15 residues. CDR3 loop: CASTYDRAANEKLFF. The CDR3 DNA reads TGTGCCAGCACCTACGACAGGGCGGCTAATGAAAAACTGTTTTTT.

This clone was counted between two and nine times. The chain has TRBV28 and TRBJ2-2, with D tentatively TRBD2 (6 bases). The V gene lost 3 bases and the J gene lost 4 bases, with 18 bases spanning the gap. CDR3 length equals 17 residues. From germline, CDR1 is MDHEN and CDR2 SYDVKM. Here the CDR3 reads CASSFLTGGRGTGELFF. CDR3 in DNA: TGTGCCAGCAGTTTCCTCACCGGGGGACGGGGCACCGGGGAGCTGTTTTTT.

This clone was detected a few times. This rearrangement joins TRBV7-7 to TRBJ2-5; D uncertain. The V and J ends lost 3 bases and 4 bases respectively, with 9 bases between them. This CDR3 is 13 amino acids long. Germline V gene sequence: CDR1 SSHAT, CDR2 FNYEAQ (reference sequence). The CDR3 loop reads CASSFGSTETQYF. In DNA form, the CDR3 reads TGTGCCAGCAGCTTCGGTAGTACAGAGACCCAGTACTTC.

This clone has more than one count but fewer than ten. This chain joins TRBV30 and TRBJ1-3; D ambiguous. The CDR3 runs 12 residues. The V gene's germline CDR1 is GTSNPN and CDR2 SVGIG (reference sequence). Trimming took 5 bases from V and 0 from J, leaving 5 bases between them. CDR3 loop: CAWGISGNTIYF. CDR3 in DNA: TGTGCCTGGGGGATCTCTGGAAACACCATATATTTT.

V gene TRBV9 combines with J gene TRBJ1-5; no clear D gene. The germline V gene encodes CDR1 SGDLS and CDR2 YYNGEE. The CDR3 extends over 15 amino acids. V dropped 3 bases and J dropped 7 bases, with 17 bases sitting between them. CDR3 nucleotide sequence: TGTGCCAGCAGCGGACCGGGCGTGGGCGAACAGCCCCAGCATTTT. Its translation: CASSGPGVGEQPQHF.

This sequence joins TRBV14 and TRBJ2-3, with 11 bases aligning to TRBD2. V lost 3 bases to trimming and J lost 6 bases; unmatched junction nucleotides: 2. The CDR3 totals 14 residues. CDR1 is SGHDN and CDR2 is FVKESK in the germline V gene. CDR3 amino acids: CASSQGTSGDTQYF. Written as DNA, the CDR3 is TGTGCCAGCAGCCAGGGGACTAGCGGTGATACGCAGTATTTT.

The genes are TRBV30 and TRBJ2-7; weak D call: TRBD1 (6 bases). This CDR3 spans 15 amino acids. Per the germline V gene, CDR1 is GTSNPN and CDR2 is SVGIG (reference sequence). V shed 3 bases and J shed 1 base, with 16 bases lying between them. CDR3 sequence (DNA): TGTGCCTGGAGAGAACTACCAGGGACATCCTACGAGCAGTACTTC. As protein: CAWRELPGTSYEQYF.

This clone has just a few counts. The V gene is TRBV7-9, the J gene TRBJ2-7; 11 nucleotides align to TRBD2. This CDR3 is 14 amino acids long. V was pared by 4 bases and J by 6 bases, with 5 bases of the junction left unmatched. The germline V gene has CDR1 SEHNR and CDR2 FQNEAQ (reference sequence). CDR3 in DNA: TGTGCCAGCAGCTCGCCTAGCGGGAGGAGCGAGCAGTACTTC. Amino acids: CASSSPSGRSEQYF. The whole variable domain, filled in from reference TRBV7-9 and TRBJ2-7, reads DTGVSQNPRHKITKRGQNVTFRCDPISEHNRLYWYRQTLGQGPEFLTYFQNEAQLEKSRLLSDRFSAERPKGSFSTLEIQRTEQGDSAMYLCASSSPSGRSEQYFGPGTRLTVT.

This rearrangement joins TRBV28 to TRBJ2-5; no firm D call. The germline V and J ends were trimmed by 5 bases and 5 bases, with 15 bases remaining between them. The CDR3 contains 14 residues. Looked up from germline, CDR1 is MDHEN and CDR2 is SYDVKM. CDR3: CASSIPAGYETQYF. The CDR3 DNA reads as TGTGCCAGCAGTATCCCCGCCGGGTACGAGACCCAGTACTTC.

The V and J genes are TRBV2 and TRBJ2-7; 9 bases map to TRBD2. The CDR3 extends over 12 amino acids. The germline gives CDR1 SNHLY, CDR2 FYNNEI. J lost 3 bases, V lost 8 bases, and 2 bases had no gene match. DNA for the CDR3: TGTGCCAGCGAGCGGGAGGACTACGAGCAGTACTTC. Translation gives CASEREDYEQYF.

There are a few counts of this clone. The rearrangement uses TRBV28 and TRBJ2-5; TRBD2 matches 11 bases. V shed 4 bases, J shed 1 base, and the junction held 20 bases outside the gene matches. The CDR3 is 21 residues long. Looked up from germline, CDR1 is MDHEN and CDR2 is SYDVKM. This CDR3 reads CASSSSGTSGSDHYSQETQYF. CDR3 sequence (DNA): TGTGCCAGCAGTTCGTCCGGGACTAGCGGCTCAGATCATTATAGCCAAGAGACCCAGTACTTC.

V is TRBV9 and J is TRBJ2-1, with D possibly TRBD2 on 5 matching bases. The CDR3 consists of 14 residues. Trimming took 4 bases from V and 10 from J, leaving 18 bases between them. The germline V gene has CDR1 SGDLS and CDR2 YYNGEE. Here the CDR3 reads CASSPVTRLEEQFF. CDR3 bases: TGTGCCAGCAGCCCCGTCACTAGGCTCGAGGAGCAGTTCTTC. The full variable domain, in which reference TRBV9 and TRBJ2-1 provide the parts outside the CDR3, is DSGVTQTPKHLITATGQRVTLRCSPRSGDLSVYWYQQSLDQGLQFLIQYYNGEERAKGNILERFSAQQFPDLHSELNLSSLELGDSALYFCASSPVTRLEEQFFGPGTRLTVL.